One T cell receptor (beta chain) is described in this entry. Its cognate antigen is unknown. The data stem from a study of regulatory T cells in long-lasting Graves disease. Study context: It was over 5 years of antithyroid drugs, with positive TSH receptor antibodies, that meant persistent Graves' disease. General study findings and limits: New patients shared fewer public clonotypes (around 880) than persistent patients did (around 3,000).

Noted time point: persistent/refractory GD, antithyroid drugs over 5 years with positive TRAb. Preparation of the TCR library used RNA extracted from PBMCs. Sequencing libraries for TCR beta were prepared with iRepertoire HTBI primers and Arm-PCR of CDR3 regions. In the study's own analysis: From all samples, identification returned over 13 TRBJ and approximately 63 TRBV segments. TCRdb analysed the multiplex PCR reads with MiXCR anew, one entry per CDR3 protein. TCRdb's processing, not the study's, gives the V and J calls here. The sample lists 400,000 to 500,000 distinct CDR3 sequences; around 21% were seen once. Sequencing used peripheral blood mononuclear cells (PBMCs), obtained when the disease was refractory, from a patient treated with antithyroid drugs. The sequence derives from a female donor with Graves disease.

The CDR3: CASSRNPHIYEQYF. DNA for the CDR3: TGTGCCAGCAGTAGGAATCCGCACATCTACGAGCAGTACTTC. V gene TRBV6-1 combines with J gene TRBJ2-7; the D is unclear. Trimming left V 5 bases short and J 3 bases short, with 14 bases between. Germline-derived CDR1 and CDR2 are MNHNS and SASEGT. This CDR3 is built from 14 residues.